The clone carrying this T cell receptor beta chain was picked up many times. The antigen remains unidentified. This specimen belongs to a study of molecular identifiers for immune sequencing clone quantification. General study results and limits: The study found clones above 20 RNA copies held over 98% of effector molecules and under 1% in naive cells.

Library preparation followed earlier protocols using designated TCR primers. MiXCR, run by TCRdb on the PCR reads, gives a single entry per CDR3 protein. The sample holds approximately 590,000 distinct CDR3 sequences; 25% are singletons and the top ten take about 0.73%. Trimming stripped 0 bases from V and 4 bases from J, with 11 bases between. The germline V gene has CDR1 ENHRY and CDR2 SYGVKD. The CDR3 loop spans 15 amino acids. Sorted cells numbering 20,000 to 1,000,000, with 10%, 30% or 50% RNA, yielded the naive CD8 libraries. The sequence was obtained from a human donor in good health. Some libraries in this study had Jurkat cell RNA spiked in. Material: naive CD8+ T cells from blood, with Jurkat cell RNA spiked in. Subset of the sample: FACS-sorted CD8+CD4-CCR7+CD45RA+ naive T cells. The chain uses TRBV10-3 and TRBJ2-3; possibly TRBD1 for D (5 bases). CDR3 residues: CAISESSGRADTQYF. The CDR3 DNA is TGTGCCATCAGTGAGTCGTCAGGGCGTGCAGATACGCAGTATTTT.